Listed below are T cell receptor beta chains from one sample, sequenced in a study of T cell responses to AZD1222 COVID-19 vaccine. Clones were read by immunoSEQ multiplex PCR, and TCRdb kept only the in-frame ones, dropping some. Of roughly 200,000 clones in the sample, about 91% were seen once. The material sequenced was peripheral blood, taken on day 0 of AZD1222 vaccination. The receptor set was obtained from an adult in good health. CDR3s leave out the opening cysteine and the closing phenylalanine or tryptophan. Each record gives: J gene, V gene, CDR3 protein.

TRBJ2-7,TRBV19,ASRGQTAPYEQY
TRBJ1-3,TRBV7-6,ASSLSEDTIY
TRBJ1-2,TRBV5-1,ASSLGGTDGYT
TRBJ2-7,TRBV4-1,ASSQEQGQSHEQY
TRBJ1-4,TRBV13,ASSLAGLGEKLF
TRBJ2-1,TRBV5-4,ASSSGNNEQF
TRBJ1-4,TRBV10-1,ARPTGGNEKLF
TRBJ1-1,TRBV2,ASRESNTEAF
TRBJ2-5,TRBV9,ASSAGGEETQY
TRBJ1-6,TRBV18,ASSPLGSNSPLH
TRBJ1-4,TRBV27,ASSPRDRAPEKLF
TRBJ2-2,TRBV2,ASSEVGQGDTGELF
TRBJ2-3,TRBV12-1,ASSPSLLAVSSTDTQY
TRBJ2-6,TRBV6-5,ASSYSEVSGANVLT
TRBJ2-1,TRBV2,ASTVSQGADEQF
TRBJ1-5,TRBV7-9,ASSLVAQPQH
TRBJ2-7,TRBV15,ATSRDYQGSSYEQY
TRBJ2-3,TRBV7-2,ASSLATSTDTQY
TRBJ1-3,TRBV7-6,ASSLDVPGQGGSGNTIY
TRBJ2-2,TRBV3-1/TRBV3-2,ASSPVRGTGELF
TRBJ2-7,TRBV5-1,ASSFTVQQGGPRSYEQY
TRBJ1-5,TRBV19,ASSTQGMGQPQH
TRBJ1-5,TRBV19,ATTRAGGARQPQH
TRBJ2-3,TRBV6-5,ASSTRGSNTDTQY
TRBJ1-5,TRBV7-2,ASSLSVGKKPQH
TRBJ1-3,TRBV5-1,ASSLDRVSGNTIY
TRBJ2-2,TRBV13,ASSLYLRMQGRSNTGELF
TRBJ1-2,TRBV2,ASSQGQTYGYT
TRBJ2-2,TRBV2,AGSPGLAGVPELF
TRBJ2-7,TRBV28,ASSPQRGGPDEQY
TRBJ1-2,TRBV7-9,ASSLAGTNGYT
TRBJ1-4,TRBV19,ASTEGQREKLF
TRBJ2-5,TRBV28,ASSPWGGAGTQY
TRBJ1-4,TRBV2,ATARESSVNEKLF
TRBJ1-4,TRBV9,ASSVDSWNEKLF
TRBJ2-1,TRBV19,ASSTRGAVTGYEQF
TRBJ2-2,TRBV30,AWSGGPTNTGELF
TRBJ1-6,TRBV19,ASTDRSYNSPLH
TRBJ2-2,TRBV10-3,AISADRDGSWDTGELF
TRBJ1-2,TRBV7-2,ASSLGGAPNYGYT
TRBJ2-7,TRBV4-1,ASSPGAGGRHYEQY
TRBJ1-2,TRBV7-6,ASSSKGGGRGITGYT
TRBJ1-2,TRBV27,ASSPGQGSNYGYT
TRBJ1-4,TRBV24-1,ATSDASRGNNEKLF
TRBJ1-6,TRBV7-2,ASSLVGDPYNSPLH
TRBJ2-1,TRBV19,ASTTDSSYNEQF
TRBJ2-3,TRBV9,ASSFSGRGADTQY
TRBJ2-3,TRBV7-8,ALGTPSTDTQY
TRBJ1-2,TRBV30,AWGVRGAFGYT
TRBJ2-3,TRBV7-7,ASSLVPGTSDTQY
TRBJ2-7,TRBV10-3,AISESTGGLYEQY
TRBJ2-7,TRBV5-1,ASSLGEGDEQY
TRBJ2-2,TRBV18,ASSPREGYTGELF
TRBJ1-6,TRBV25-1,ASSEAPQVNSPLH
TRBJ1-2,TRBV30,AWTRDRGVGGYT
TRBJ1-3,TRBV5-8,ASSLDRREGNTIY
TRBJ1-5,TRBV18,ASSTGQLNQPQH
TRBJ2-5,TRBV5-1,ASSRGTGGETQY